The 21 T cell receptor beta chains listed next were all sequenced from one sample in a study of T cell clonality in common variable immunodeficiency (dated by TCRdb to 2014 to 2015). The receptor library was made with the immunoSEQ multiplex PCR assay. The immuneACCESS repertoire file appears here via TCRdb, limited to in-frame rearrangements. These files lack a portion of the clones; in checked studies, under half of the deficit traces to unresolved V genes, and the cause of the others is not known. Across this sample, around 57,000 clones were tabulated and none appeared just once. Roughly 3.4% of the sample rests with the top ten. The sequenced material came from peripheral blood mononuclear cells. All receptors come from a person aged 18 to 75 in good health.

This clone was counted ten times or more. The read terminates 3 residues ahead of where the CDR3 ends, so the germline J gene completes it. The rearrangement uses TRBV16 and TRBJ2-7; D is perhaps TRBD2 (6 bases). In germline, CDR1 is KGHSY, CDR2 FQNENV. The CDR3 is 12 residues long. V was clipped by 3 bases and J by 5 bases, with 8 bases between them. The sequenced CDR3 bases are TGTGCCAGCAGCCAGGGCGGGAACGAG. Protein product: CASSQGGNE. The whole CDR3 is CASSQGGNEQYF.

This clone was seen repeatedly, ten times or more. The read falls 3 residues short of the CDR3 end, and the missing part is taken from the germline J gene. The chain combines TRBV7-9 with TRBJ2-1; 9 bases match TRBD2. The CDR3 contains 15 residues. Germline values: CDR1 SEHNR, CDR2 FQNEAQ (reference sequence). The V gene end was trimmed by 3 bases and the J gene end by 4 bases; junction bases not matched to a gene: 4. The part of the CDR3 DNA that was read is TGTGCCAGCAGCTTTAGCGGGAGAGGGTACAATGAG. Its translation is CASSFSGRGYNE. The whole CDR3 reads CASSFSGRGYNEQFF.

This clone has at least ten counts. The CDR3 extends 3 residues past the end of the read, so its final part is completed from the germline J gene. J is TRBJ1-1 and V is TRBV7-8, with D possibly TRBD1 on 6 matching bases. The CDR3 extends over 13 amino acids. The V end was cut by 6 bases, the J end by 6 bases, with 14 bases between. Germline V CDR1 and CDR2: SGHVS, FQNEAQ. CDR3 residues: CASSGTGSPEAFF. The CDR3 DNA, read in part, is TGTGCCAGCAGTGGAACAGGGTCCCCTGAA.

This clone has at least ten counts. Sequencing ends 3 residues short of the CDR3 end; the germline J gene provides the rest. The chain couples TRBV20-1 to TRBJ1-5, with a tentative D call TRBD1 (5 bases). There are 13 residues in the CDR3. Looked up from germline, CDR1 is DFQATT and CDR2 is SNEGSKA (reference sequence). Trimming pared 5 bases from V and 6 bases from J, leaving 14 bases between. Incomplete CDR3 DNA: TGCAGTGCTCAGCCCGGGGGGGGTCAGCCC. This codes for CSAQPGGGQP. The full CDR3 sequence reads CSAQPGGGQPQHF.

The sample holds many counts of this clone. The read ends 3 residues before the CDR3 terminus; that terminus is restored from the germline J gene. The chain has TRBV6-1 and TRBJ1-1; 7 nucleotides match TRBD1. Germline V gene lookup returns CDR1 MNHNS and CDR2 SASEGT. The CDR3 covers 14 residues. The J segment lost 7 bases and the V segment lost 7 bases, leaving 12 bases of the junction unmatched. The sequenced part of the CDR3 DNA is TGTGCCAGCACTCAAGCCTCGGACAGGATTGAA. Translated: CASTQASDRIE. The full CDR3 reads CASTQASDRIEAFF.

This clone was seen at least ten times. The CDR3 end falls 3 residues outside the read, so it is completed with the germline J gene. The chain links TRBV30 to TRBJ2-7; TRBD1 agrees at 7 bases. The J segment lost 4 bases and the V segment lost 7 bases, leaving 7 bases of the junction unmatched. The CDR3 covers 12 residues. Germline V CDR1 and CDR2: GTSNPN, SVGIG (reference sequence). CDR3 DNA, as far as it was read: TGTGCCTCAAGACAGGGAGATTACGAG. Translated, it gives CASRQGDYE. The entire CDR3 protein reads CASRQGDYEQYF.

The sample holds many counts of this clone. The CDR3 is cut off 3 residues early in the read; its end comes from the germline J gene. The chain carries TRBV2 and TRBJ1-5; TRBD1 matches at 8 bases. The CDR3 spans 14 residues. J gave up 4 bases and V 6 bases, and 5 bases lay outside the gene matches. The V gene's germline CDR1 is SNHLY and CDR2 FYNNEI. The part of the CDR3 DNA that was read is TGTGCCAGCAGCCTCAGGACAGGGAATCAGCCC. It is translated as CASSLRTGNQP. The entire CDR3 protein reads CASSLRTGNQPQHF.

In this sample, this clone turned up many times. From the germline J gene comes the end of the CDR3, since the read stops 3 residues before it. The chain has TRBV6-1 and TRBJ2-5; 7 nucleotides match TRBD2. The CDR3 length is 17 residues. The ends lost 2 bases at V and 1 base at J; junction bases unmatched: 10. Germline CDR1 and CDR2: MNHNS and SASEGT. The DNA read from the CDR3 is TGTGCCAGCAGTGAATTAGGCGGTAGCGGGCCCCAAGAGACC. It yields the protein CASSELGGSGPQET. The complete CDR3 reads CASSELGGSGPQETQYF.

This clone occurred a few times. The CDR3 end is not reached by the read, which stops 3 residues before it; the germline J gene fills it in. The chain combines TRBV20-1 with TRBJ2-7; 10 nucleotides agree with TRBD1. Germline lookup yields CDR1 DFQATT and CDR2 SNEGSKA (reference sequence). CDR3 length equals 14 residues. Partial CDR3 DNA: TGCAGCGTAAGATCCGGGACAGGGGTCTACGAG. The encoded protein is CSVRSGTGVYE. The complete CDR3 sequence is CSVRSGTGVYEQYF.

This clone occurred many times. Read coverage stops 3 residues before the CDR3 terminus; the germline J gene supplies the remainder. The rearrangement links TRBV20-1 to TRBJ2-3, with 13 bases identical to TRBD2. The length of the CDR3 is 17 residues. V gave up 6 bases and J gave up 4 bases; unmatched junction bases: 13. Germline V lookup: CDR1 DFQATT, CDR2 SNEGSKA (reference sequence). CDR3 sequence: CSAKRTSGSLEADTQYF. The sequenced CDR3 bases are TGCAGTGCAAAAAGGACTAGCGGGAGTCTTGAGGCAGATACG.

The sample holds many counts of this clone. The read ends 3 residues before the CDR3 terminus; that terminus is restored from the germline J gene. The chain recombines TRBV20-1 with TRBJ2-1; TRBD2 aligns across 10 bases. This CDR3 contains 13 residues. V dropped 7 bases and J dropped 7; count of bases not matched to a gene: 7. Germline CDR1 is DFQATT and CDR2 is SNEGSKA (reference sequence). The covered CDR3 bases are TGCAGTGTTCTAGCGGGAGAACGGAATGAG. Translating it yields CSVLAGERNE. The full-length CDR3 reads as CSVLAGERNEQFF.

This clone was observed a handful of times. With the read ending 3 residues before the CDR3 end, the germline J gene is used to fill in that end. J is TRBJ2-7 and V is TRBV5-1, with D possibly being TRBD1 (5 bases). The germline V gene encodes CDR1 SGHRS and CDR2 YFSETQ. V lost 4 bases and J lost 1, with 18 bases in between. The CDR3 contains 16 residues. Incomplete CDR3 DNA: TGCGCCAGCAGCCCGCTGCGAGAGACAGCATCCTACGAG. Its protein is CASSPLRETASYE. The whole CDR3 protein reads CASSPLRETASYEQYF.

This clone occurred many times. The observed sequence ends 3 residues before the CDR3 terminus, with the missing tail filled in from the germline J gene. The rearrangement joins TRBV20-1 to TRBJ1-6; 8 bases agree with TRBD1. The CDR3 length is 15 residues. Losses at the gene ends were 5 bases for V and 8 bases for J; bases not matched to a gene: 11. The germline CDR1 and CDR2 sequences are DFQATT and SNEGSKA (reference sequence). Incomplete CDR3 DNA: TGCAGTGCTGGAAGGACAGGGTTTAGCCATTCACCC. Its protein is CSAGRTGFSHSP. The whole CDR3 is CSAGRTGFSHSPLHF.

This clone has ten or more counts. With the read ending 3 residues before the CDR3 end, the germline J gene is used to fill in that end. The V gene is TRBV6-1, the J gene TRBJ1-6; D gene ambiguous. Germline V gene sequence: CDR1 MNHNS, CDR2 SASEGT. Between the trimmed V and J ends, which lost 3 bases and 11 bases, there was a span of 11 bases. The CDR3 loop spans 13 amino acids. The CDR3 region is CASSEGSSPPLHF. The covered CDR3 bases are TGTGCCAGCAGTGAGGGCAGTTCCCCACCC.

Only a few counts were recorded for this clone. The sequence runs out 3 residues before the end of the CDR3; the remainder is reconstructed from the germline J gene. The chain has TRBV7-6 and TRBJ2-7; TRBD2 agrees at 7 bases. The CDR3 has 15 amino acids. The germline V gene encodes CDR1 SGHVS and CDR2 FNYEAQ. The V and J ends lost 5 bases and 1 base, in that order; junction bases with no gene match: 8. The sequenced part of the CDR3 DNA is TGTGCCAGCAGCCAAAGCGGGATTGGATCCTACGAG. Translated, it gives CASSQSGIGSYE. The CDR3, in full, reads CASSQSGIGSYEQYF.

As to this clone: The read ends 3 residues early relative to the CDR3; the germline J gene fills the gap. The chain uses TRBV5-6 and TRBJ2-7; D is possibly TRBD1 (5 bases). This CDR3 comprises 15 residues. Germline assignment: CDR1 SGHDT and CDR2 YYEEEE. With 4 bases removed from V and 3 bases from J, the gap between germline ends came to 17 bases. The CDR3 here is CASSPGPGPGYEQYF. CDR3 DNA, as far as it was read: TGTGCCAGCAGCCCCGGGCCAGGGCCCGGCTACGAG.

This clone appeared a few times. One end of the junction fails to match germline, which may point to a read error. The part of the CDR3 DNA that was read is TGTGCCAGCACCTTATCAGCGGGAGAGGTCACCGGGGAG. Translation: CASTLSAGEVTGE. In full, the CDR3 reads CASTLSAGEVTGELFF. The chain joins TRBV7-6 to TRBJ2-2, with 8 positions matching TRBD2. Read data end 3 residues before the CDR3 end; the end is taken from the germline J gene. Germline V gene data show CDR1 as SGHVS and CDR2 as FNYEAQ. This CDR3 is 16 amino acids long.

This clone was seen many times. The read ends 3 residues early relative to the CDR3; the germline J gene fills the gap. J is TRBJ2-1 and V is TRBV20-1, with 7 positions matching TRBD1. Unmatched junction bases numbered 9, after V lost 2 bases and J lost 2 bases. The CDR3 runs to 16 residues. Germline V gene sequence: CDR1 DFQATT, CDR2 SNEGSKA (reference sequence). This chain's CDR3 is CSARLLNRGTYNEQFF. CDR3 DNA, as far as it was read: TGCAGTGCTAGACTCCTGAACAGGGGAACCTACAATGAG.

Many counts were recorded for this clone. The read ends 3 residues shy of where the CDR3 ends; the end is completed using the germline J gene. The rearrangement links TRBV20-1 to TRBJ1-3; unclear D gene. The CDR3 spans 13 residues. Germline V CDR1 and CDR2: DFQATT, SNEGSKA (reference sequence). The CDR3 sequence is CSSLRNPGNTIYF. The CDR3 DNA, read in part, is TGCAGCTCGCTGCGGAATCCTGGAAACACC.

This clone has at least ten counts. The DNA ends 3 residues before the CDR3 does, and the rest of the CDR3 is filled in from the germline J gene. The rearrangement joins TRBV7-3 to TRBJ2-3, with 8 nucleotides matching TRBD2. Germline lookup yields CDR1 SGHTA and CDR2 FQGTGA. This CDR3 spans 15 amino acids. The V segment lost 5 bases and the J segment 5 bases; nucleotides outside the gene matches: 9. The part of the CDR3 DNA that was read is TGTGCCAGCAGCCGTAGCGGGACGGAGGTAGATACG. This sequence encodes CASSRSGTEVDT. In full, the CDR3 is CASSRSGTEVDTQYF.

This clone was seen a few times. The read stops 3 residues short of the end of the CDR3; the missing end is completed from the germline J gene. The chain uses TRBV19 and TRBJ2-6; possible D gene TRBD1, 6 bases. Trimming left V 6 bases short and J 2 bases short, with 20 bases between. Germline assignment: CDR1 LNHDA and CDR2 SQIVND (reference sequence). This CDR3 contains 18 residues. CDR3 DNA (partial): TGTGCCAGTAGCAGACAAACGACGAACAGGGCTGGGGCCAACGTC. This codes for CASSRQTTNRAGANV. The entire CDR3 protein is CASSRQTTNRAGANVLTF.